This is a list of T cell receptor beta chains from one sample in a study of CD8+CD57+ T cells in acquired aplastic anemia. In TCRdb, the reads were re-called with MiXCR into one record per CDR3 protein. The repertoire consists of around 120,000 distinct CDR3 sequences, with nearly 40% occurring once and the leading ten covering 2.6%. Input material: sorted CD4+, CD8+, or CD8+CD57+ T cells (not recorded which) from PBMCs. The receptors were sampled from a human donor with aplastic anemia. Each CDR3 is given with its conserved first and last residue. The D gene is left open where the match is weak. Clone size appears in some rows only: once, few, many, or a class for an expanded clone.

v_gene: TRBV7-9
d_gene: NA
j_gene: TRBJ2-5
abundance: NA
CDR3nt: TGCGCCAGCAGCTCGGACTCTAAAGAGACCCAGTACTTC
CDR3aa: CASSSDSKETQYF

v_gene: TRBV24-1
d_gene: NA
j_gene: TRBJ2-5
abundance: NA
CDR3nt: TGTGCCACCAGTGATTGGGCAGCACAAGAGACCCAGTACTTC
CDR3aa: CATSDWAAQETQYF

v_gene: TRBV6-1
d_gene: NA
j_gene: TRBJ2-1
abundance: NA
CDR3nt: TGTGCCAGCAGTGAGCGGGGTAGCGACTACAATGAGCAGTTCTTC
CDR3aa: CASSERGSDYNEQFF

v_gene: TRBV30
d_gene: TRBD1
j_gene: TRBJ1-2
abundance: NA
CDR3nt: TGTGCCCGTACAGGGGACCGTGGCTACACCTTC
CDR3aa: CARTGDRGYTF

v_gene: TRBV6-1
d_gene: NA
j_gene: TRBJ1-4
abundance: NA
CDR3nt: TGTGCCAGCAGTGAAAACCTGGGTACTAATGAAAAACTGTTTTTT
CDR3aa: CASSENLGTNEKLFF

v_gene: TRBV18
d_gene: NA
j_gene: TRBJ1-5
abundance: few
CDR3nt: TGTGCCAGCTCATCACAGGGACTTTCCAATCAGCCCCAGCATTTT
CDR3aa: CASSSQGLSNQPQHF

v_gene: TRBV3-1
d_gene: NA
j_gene: TRBJ1-2
abundance: many
CDR3nt: TGTGCCAGCAGCCAAGAGCATGGCTATGGCTACACCTTC
CDR3aa: CASSQEHGYGYTF

v_gene: TRBV7-6
d_gene: TRBD1
j_gene: TRBJ2-5
abundance: once
CDR3nt: TGTGCCAGCAGCCGCCGACAGGGCCAAGAGACCCAGTACTTC
CDR3aa: CASSRRQGQETQYF

v_gene: TRBV5-5
d_gene: NA
j_gene: TRBJ1-6
abundance: many
CDR3nt: TGTGCCAGCAGCTTGGAGATTGCGGGATATAATTCACCCCTCCACTTT
CDR3aa: CASSLEIAGYNSPLHF

v_gene: TRBV15
d_gene: TRBD1
j_gene: TRBJ1-2
abundance: once
CDR3nt: TGTGCCACCAGCAGAAGCCTGGGACAGGGGGCGGATGGCTACACCTTC
CDR3aa: CATSRSLGQGADGYTF

v_gene: TRBV19
d_gene: NA
j_gene: TRBJ2-1
abundance: many
CDR3nt: TGTGCCAGTAGTATAGATCCGGGGTCGGGTGAGCAGTTCTTC
CDR3aa: CASSIDPGSGEQFF

v_gene: TRBV19
d_gene: NA
j_gene: TRBJ1-2
abundance: few
CDR3nt: TGTGCCAGTAGTATGCCCTCGGCAGGGAACTATGGCTACACCTTC
CDR3aa: CASSMPSAGNYGYTF

v_gene: TRBV9
d_gene: TRBD2
j_gene: TRBJ2-3
abundance: NA
CDR3nt: TGTGCCAGCAGCCGCTGGGGGCGGGGGGAAACAGATACGCAGTATTTT
CDR3aa: CASSRWGRGETDTQYF

v_gene: TRBV20-1
d_gene: TRBD2
j_gene: TRBJ2-5
abundance: NA
CDR3nt: TGCAGTGCCCGAGGGGGTGCGGGGGGACAAGAGACCCAGTACTTC
CDR3aa: CSARGGAGGQETQYF

v_gene: TRBV20-1
d_gene: TRBD2
j_gene: TRBJ2-3
abundance: many
CDR3nt: TGCAGTGCTAGATTCTCTAGCGGGGGGGGCACAGATACGCAGTATTTT
CDR3aa: CSARFSSGGGTDTQYF

v_gene: TRBV20-1
d_gene: TRBD1
j_gene: TRBJ2-7
abundance: NA
CDR3nt: TGCAGTGCCAGCAGCTTAGACGTCCCGGGACAGCTCTACGAGCAGTACTTC
CDR3aa: CSASSLDVPGQLYEQYF

v_gene: TRBV25-1
d_gene: TRBD1
j_gene: TRBJ1-6
abundance: NA
CDR3nt: TGTGCCAGCAGTTCCTCATCCCCCGGGACAGGGGACAATTCACCCCTCCACTTT
CDR3aa: CASSSSSPGTGDNSPLHF

v_gene: TRBV19
d_gene: TRBD1
j_gene: TRBJ1-2
abundance: many
CDR3nt: TGTGCCAGTCAAAGACAGGGCTTGCGCTATGGCTACACCTTC
CDR3aa: CASQRQGLRYGYTF

v_gene: TRBV11-2
d_gene: TRBD1
j_gene: TRBJ1-1
abundance: NA
CDR3nt: TGTGCCAGCAGCCCCCGATTGGGAGGGGGCGACACTGAAGCTTTCTTT
CDR3aa: CASSPRLGGGDTEAFF

v_gene: TRBV20-1
d_gene: TRBD2
j_gene: TRBJ2-4
abundance: NA
CDR3nt: TGCAGTGCTCGTAGCGGGAGAGGAGACATTCAGTACTTC
CDR3aa: CSARSGRGDIQYF

v_gene: TRBV12-3/TRBV12-4
d_gene: NA
j_gene: TRBJ2-1
abundance: many
CDR3nt: TGTGCCAGCAGCACGCTCAGGGGGGGTGAGCAGTTCTTC
CDR3aa: CASSTLRGGEQFF

v_gene: TRBV2
d_gene: NA
j_gene: TRBJ2-5
abundance: many
CDR3nt: TGTGCCAGCAGTTTAGACAGGCAAGAGACCCAGTACTTC
CDR3aa: CASSLDRQETQYF